The 25 T cell receptor beta chains reported below all come from one sample, sequenced in a study of cytotoxic CD8 clonotypes in ibrutinib-treated CLL. The assay was immunoSEQ multiplex PCR, and TCRdb's table has in-frame clones only and misses some. The repertoire holds several thousand clones, with roughly 74% as singletons. The sample here was PBMCs, taken before ibrutinib treatment. The source is a human donor with chronic lymphocytic leukemia.

The chain combines TRBV20-1 with TRBJ2-7; D gene uncertain. Germline V lookup: CDR1 DFQATT, CDR2 SNEGSKA (reference sequence). V was pared by 6 bases and J by 7 bases, with 13 bases between. The CDR3 is 11 amino acids. CDR3 bases: TGCAGTGCCCGGATCTCGGAAGAGCAGTACTTC. This encodes CSARISEEQYF.

The table lists this clone with a few counts. The gene calls are TRBV29-1 and TRBJ2-1; 11 nucleotides line up with TRBD2. Germline V gene data show CDR1 as SQVTM and CDR2 as ANQGSEA. The trim removed 7 bases at V and 7 bases at J, leaving 6 bases unmatched. The CDR3 extends over 13 amino acids. CDR3 nucleotides: TGCAGCGGGGGACTAGCGGCTACAAATGAGCAGTTCTTC. Residues: CSGGLAATNEQFF.

This sequence joins TRBV19 and TRBJ1-5, with D possibly matching TRBD1 (6 bases). With 3 bases removed from V and 6 bases from J, the gap between germline ends came to 15 bases. This CDR3 is 15 amino acids long. In germline, CDR1 is LNHDA, CDR2 SQIVND (reference sequence). The CDR3 reads CASSMGQVNSQPQHF. CDR3 DNA sequence: TGTGCCAGTAGTATGGGACAAGTGAATTCTCAGCCCCAGCATTTT. Variable domain in full (rest from reference TRBV19 and TRBJ1-5): DGGITQSPKYLFRKEGQNVTLSCEQNLNHDAMYWYRQDPGQGLRLIYYSQIVNDFQKGDIAEGYSVSREKKESFPLTVTSAQKNPTAFYLCASSMGQVNSQPQHFGDGTRLSIL.

The chain recombines TRBV5-4 with TRBJ2-1; tentatively, D is TRBD2 (6 bases). Looked up from germline, CDR1 is SGHNT and CDR2 is YYREEE (reference sequence). This CDR3 comprises 15 residues. DNA of the CDR3: TGTGCTGCAGCAGCTACCGGGAGCCGCTACAATGAGCAGTTCTTC. Translation: CAAAATGSRYNEQFF.

This sequence joins TRBV27 and TRBJ1-1, with 7 nucleotides matching TRBD1. V dropped 6 bases and J dropped 2; count of bases not matched to a gene: 6. CDR3 length: 14 amino acids. CDR1 is MNHEY and CDR2 is SMNVEV in the germline V gene (reference sequence). CDR3 coding DNA: TGTGCCAGCAGCCTCAGGGGGTTCAACACTGAAGCTTTCTTT. Protein product: CASSLRGFNTEAFF.

The chain links TRBV6-4 to TRBJ1-2; D gene uncertain. The CDR3 consists of 12 residues. Trimming shortened V by 10 bases and J by 9 bases, and 18 bases separated the two germline ends. From germline, CDR1 is MRHNA and CDR2 SNTAGT. CDR3 sequence: CATRRIPLRYTF. The CDR3 bases are TGTGCCACCCGTAGAATTCCGTTACGCTACACCTTC.

The V and J genes are TRBV4-1 and TRBJ2-7; D is unclear. Germline V gene sequence: CDR1 MGHRA, CDR2 YSYEKL. This CDR3 has 14 amino acids. Trimming cost V 0 bases and J 2 bases, with 8 bases left between them. CDR3 nucleotides: TGCGCCAGCAGCCAAGAGGGCCGAGCCTACGAGCAGTACTTC. Its translation is CASSQEGRAYEQYF.

The V call is TRBV6-6, the J call TRBJ1-1; TRBD1 might be the D (6 bases). V lost 6 bases to trimming and J lost 6 bases, with 17 bases between them. Germline values: CDR1 MNHNY, CDR2 SVGAGI (reference sequence). The CDR3 runs 14 residues. CDR3 coding DNA: TGTGCCAGCAGGATACAGGGACCAACCGCTGAAGCTTTCTTT. Its protein product is CASRIQGPTAEAFF.

The chain has TRBV5-1 and TRBJ1-6; D perhaps matches TRBD1 (6 bases). V was shortened by 4 bases and J by 7 bases, with 12 bases between the two germline ends. This CDR3 region has 14 residues. Germline V gene data show CDR1 as SGHRS and CDR2 as YFSETQ. The CDR3: CASSPDRGNSPLHF. In DNA form, the CDR3 reads TGCGCCAGCAGCCCAGATAGGGGGAATTCACCCCTCCACTTT.

This clone was counted only a few times. V usage is TRBV5-1 and J usage is TRBJ2-2, with D hard to call. V was pared by 4 bases and J by 3 bases, with 1 base between. The CDR3 has 11 residues. CDR1 and CDR2 (germline): SGHRS, YFSETQ. CDR3 protein: CASSDTGELFF. The CDR3 DNA reads as TGCGCCAGCAGCGACACCGGGGAGCTGTTTTTT.

To note about this clone: The same CDR3 is also encoded by other DNA sequences in this sample. The rearrangement uses TRBV7-6 and TRBJ1-1; D is ambiguous. There are 13 residues in the CDR3. Trimming removed 5 bases from V and 1 base from J, with 8 bases in between. Germline V lookup: CDR1 SGHVS, CDR2 FNYEAQ. CDR3 in amino acids: CASSPRPNTEAFF. The CDR3 DNA reads as TGTGCCAGCAGCCCCCGGCCGAACACTGAAGCTTTCTTT. Full variable domain (outside the CDR3, taken from reference TRBV7-6 and TRBJ1-1): GAGVSQSPRYKVTKRGQDVALRCDPISGHVSLYWYRQALGQGPEFLTYFNYEAQQDKSGLPNDRFSAERPEGSISTLTIQRTEQRDSAMYRCASSPRPNTEAFFGQGTRLTVV.

The chain links TRBV10-3 to TRBJ1-3; the D gene is possibly TRBD1 (5 bases). Trimming removed 0 bases at V and 2 bases at J, with 8 bases between. The CDR3 is 15 residues long. Germline V gene sequence: CDR1 ENHRY, CDR2 SYGVKD. Here the CDR3 DNA reads TGTGCCATCAGTGAGTCGGGCAGGGCTGGAAACACCATATATTTT. This codes for CAISESGRAGNTIYF.

The V call is TRBV5-8, the J call TRBJ1-3; D is ambiguous. CDR3 size: 15 residues. The germline V gene has CDR1 SGHTS and CDR2 YDEGEE. Trimming removed 2 bases from V and 0 bases from J, with 9 bases in between. The CDR3 DNA reads as TGTGCCAGCAGCTTCGACCTCTCCTCTGGAAACACCATATATTTT. Translated, it gives CASSFDLSSGNTIYF.

The chain employs TRBV27 and TRBJ2-1; 10 nucleotides match TRBD2. Germline trimming cut 1 base from V and 6 bases from J; bases unmatched to any gene: 3. Per germline, CDR1 MNHEY and CDR2 SMNVEV (reference sequence). The CDR3 has 15 residues. CDR3 sequence (DNA): TGTGCCAGCAGTTTATGGCTAGCGGGAGCCAATGAGCAGTTCTTC. Residues: CASSLWLAGANEQFF.

This clone was picked up a small number of times. The chain employs TRBV11-3 and TRBJ2-5, with 7 bases matching TRBD1. CDR3 length: 16 residues. Looked up from germline, CDR1 is SGHNT and CDR2 is YENEEA. With 1 base clipped from V and 0 bases from J, the junction kept 5 bases outside the gene matches. Written as DNA, the CDR3 is TGTGCCAGCAGCTTAGGACAGGGCCCCCACCAAGAGACCCAGTACTTC. Protein product: CASSLGQGPHQETQYF.

This clone was counted between two and nine times. The chain combines TRBV5-1 with TRBJ2-1; 7 bases match TRBD1. CDR1 is SGHRS and CDR2 is YFSETQ in the germline V gene. V lost 1 base to trimming and J lost 6 bases; unmatched junction nucleotides: 7. CDR3 length: 15 amino acids. The CDR3 region has the DNA TGCGCCAGCAGCTTGCAGGGACAGAGTACCAATGAGCAGTTCTTC. Its translation: CASSLQGQSTNEQFF.

The chain couples TRBV6-6 to TRBJ1-1; D gene unclear. Trimming removed 8 bases at V and 2 bases at J, with 15 bases between. The CDR3 runs to 14 residues. Germline V CDR1 and CDR2: MNHNY, SVGAGI (reference sequence). The CDR3 sequence: CASGAGRANTEAFF. In nucleotides, the CDR3 is TGTGCCAGCGGTGCCGGGCGGGCTAACACTGAAGCTTTCTTT.

In its sample, this clone was seen once. V is TRBV28 and J is TRBJ2-7; D may match TRBD1 or TRBD2 (5 bases each). This CDR3 spans 15 amino acids. Germline CDR1 reads MDHEN; CDR2 reads SYDVKM. V was pared by 5 bases and J by 0 bases, with 14 bases between. The CDR3: CASSVPGRGSYEQYF. DNA for the CDR3: TGTGCCAGCAGTGTCCCGGGACGCGGCTCCTACGAGCAGTACTTC.

This chain uses TRBV28 with TRBJ2-7; 7 nucleotides agree with TRBD1. V dropped 8 bases and J dropped 3; count of bases not matched to a gene: 7. Germline values: CDR1 MDHEN, CDR2 SYDVKM. This CDR3 has 13 amino acids. The CDR3 coding sequence is TGTGCCAGCCGGCCCGGGACAGACTACGAGCAGTACTTC. It encodes CASRPGTDYEQYF.

The genes are TRBV6-6 and TRBJ1-4; D is ambiguous. The V gene lost 2 bases and the J gene lost 7 bases, with 2 bases spanning the gap. The length of the CDR3 is 11 residues. Per the germline V gene, CDR1 is MNHNY and CDR2 is SVGAGI (reference sequence). The CDR3 DNA follows: TGTGCCAGCAGTTACGGTGAAAAACTGTTTTTT. It yields the protein CASSYGEKLFF.

This rearrangement joins TRBV7-8 to TRBJ2-5; TRBD1 aligns across 9 bases. CDR1 and CDR2 (germline): SGHVS, FQNEAQ. V shed 5 bases and J 5 bases; nucleotides not matched to a gene: 6. There are 14 residues in the CDR3. The CDR3 protein is CASSRDRGGETQYF. In DNA form, the CDR3 reads TGTGCCAGCAGCCGCGACAGGGGGGGGGAGACCCAGTACTTC.

The gene calls are TRBV1 and TRBJ2-3; the table names TRBD2, a call not compared with the DNA. TRBV1 is recorded as a pseudogene. The CDR3 covers 16 residues. Here the CDR3 reads CTSSQGERVSTDTQYF. DNA of the CDR3: TGCACCAGCAGCCAAGGCGAGCGGGTTAGCACAGATACGCAGTATTTT.

The chain joins TRBV6-6 to TRBJ2-3; D ambiguous. The germline V and J ends were trimmed by 8 bases and 0 bases, with 15 bases remaining between them. This CDR3 contains 15 residues. CDR1 is MNHNY, CDR2 SVGAGI, per germline (reference sequence). This chain's CDR3 is CASQDRTPSTDTQYF. In DNA form, the CDR3 reads TGTGCCAGCCAAGACCGGACCCCGAGCACAGATACGCAGTATTTT.

This clone was counted once. V usage is TRBV1 and J usage is TRBJ2-1; the D call of TRBD1 is as the table states it, not checked on the DNA. TRBV1 is shown as a pseudogene. This CDR3 has 14 residues. CDR3 region: CTSSPGQGIREQFF. CDR3 nucleotides: TGCACCAGCAGCCCGGGACAGGGAATAAGGGAGCAGTTCTTC.

The CDR3 DNA reads TGCGCCAGCAGCCAAGGACTCATAAGCTCCTACGAGCAGTACTTC. It is translated as CASSQGLISSYEQYF. The gene calls are TRBV4-3 and TRBJ2-7; D gene uncertain. Trimming stripped 1 base from V and 0 bases from J, with 10 bases between. This CDR3 is built from 15 residues. Germline CDR1 reads LGHNA; CDR2 reads YSLEER.